A selection of T cell receptor beta chains follows, all from one sample in a study of blood T cell repertoires in COVID-19. Sequencing used immunoSEQ multiplex PCR; TCRdb keeps in-frame clones, though not all of them. The table records approximately 66,000 clones, 85% to 90% of them present only once. The sample was peripheral blood. These receptors all stem from a woman between 45 and 60 years old with active or convalescent COVID-19. CDR3s include the opening cysteine and the closing phenylalanine or tryptophan. The D gene is left open where the match is weak. Clone size is stated in some rows and not others, as once, few, many or a class when expanded.

cdr3_length: 15
clone_size: NA
j_call: TRBJ2-1
d_call: TRBD2
v_call: TRBV5-1
cdr3_nt: TGCGCCAGCAGCTCGGGACTAGCGGGAACCAATGAGCAGTTCTTC
cdr3_aa: CASSSGLAGTNEQFF

cdr3_length: 14
clone_size: NA
j_call: TRBJ1-2
d_call: TRBD1
v_call: TRBV24-1
cdr3_nt: TGTGCCACCAGTGATGGCAGGGGGCTCGGCGGCTACACCTTC
cdr3_aa: CATSDGRGLGGYTF

cdr3_length: 14
clone_size: NA
j_call: TRBJ2-5
d_call: NA
v_call: TRBV5-6
cdr3_nt: TGTGCCAGCAGCTCGGGACTTGCCGAAGGGTCCCAGTACTTC
cdr3_aa: CASSSGLAEGSQYF

cdr3_length: 15
clone_size: NA
j_call: TRBJ2-1
d_call: NA
v_call: TRBV5-4
cdr3_nt: TGTGCCAGCACAGAGGCCCCCGCGCCCTACAATGAGCAGTTCTTC
cdr3_aa: CASTEAPAPYNEQFF

cdr3_length: 13
clone_size: NA
j_call: TRBJ2-1
d_call: NA
v_call: TRBV5-4
cdr3_nt: TGTGCCAGCAGCTTGTCGAGCGGGAATGAGCAGTTCTTC
cdr3_aa: CASSLSSGNEQFF

cdr3_length: 15
clone_size: NA
j_call: TRBJ1-5
d_call: NA
v_call: TRBV2
cdr3_nt: TGTGCCAGCAGACAGACAGTTAATAGCAATCAGCCCCAGCATTTT
cdr3_aa: CASRQTVNSNQPQHF

cdr3_length: 13
clone_size: NA
j_call: TRBJ2-3
d_call: NA
v_call: TRBV4-1
cdr3_nt: TGCGCCAGCAGCCAACGTGTCACAGATACGCAGTATTTT
cdr3_aa: CASSQRVTDTQYF

cdr3_length: 12
clone_size: NA
j_call: TRBJ2-7
d_call: NA
v_call: TRBV30
cdr3_nt: TGTGCCTGGAGTGACAACTCCTACGAGCAGTACTTC
cdr3_aa: CAWSDNSYEQYF

cdr3_length: 15
clone_size: NA
j_call: TRBJ1-1
d_call: TRBD1
v_call: TRBV19
cdr3_nt: TGTGCCAGTAGTACCTTGACAGGGTCGGGGGTACAAGCTTTCTTT
cdr3_aa: CASSTLTGSGVQAFF

cdr3_length: 15
clone_size: NA
j_call: TRBJ2-5
d_call: TRBD2
v_call: TRBV9
cdr3_nt: TGTGCCAGCAGCTTAGGCGGGAGGCCTGAAGAGACCCAGTACTTC
cdr3_aa: CASSLGGRPEETQYF

cdr3_length: 13
clone_size: NA
j_call: TRBJ1-4
d_call: NA
v_call: TRBV5-1
cdr3_nt: TGCGCCAGCAGCTTGGTAGCAAATGAAAAACTGTTTTTT
cdr3_aa: CASSLVANEKLFF

cdr3_length: 17
clone_size: NA
j_call: TRBJ2-7
d_call: NA
v_call: TRBV21-1
cdr3_nt: TGTGCCAGCAGCAACGCGCGGGGGCGGGAGATCTTAAACGAGCAGTACTTC
cdr3_aa: CASSNARGREILNEQYF

cdr3_length: 16
clone_size: NA
j_call: TRBJ2-5
d_call: NA
v_call: TRBV4-1
cdr3_nt: TGCGCCAGCAGCCAAGATATCGCTCTTCAGGTCCAGACCCAGTACTTC
cdr3_aa: CASSQDIALQVQTQYF

cdr3_length: 17
clone_size: NA
j_call: TRBJ1-4
d_call: NA
v_call: TRBV7-9
cdr3_nt: TGTGCCAGCAGCTTAGGGGAGGGAATGGTGGCTAATGAAAAACTGTTTTTT
cdr3_aa: CASSLGEGMVANEKLFF

cdr3_length: 15
clone_size: few
j_call: TRBJ2-1
d_call: NA
v_call: TRBV5-6
cdr3_nt: TGTGCCAGCAGCGGAGGACCTAGCTCCTACAATGAGCAGTTCTTC
cdr3_aa: CASSGGPSSYNEQFF

cdr3_length: 17
clone_size: NA
j_call: TRBJ1-4
d_call: NA
v_call: TRBV10-3
cdr3_nt: TGTGCCATCAGTGATTTTCGGGGTATCTCAACTAATGAAAAACTGTTTTTT
cdr3_aa: CAISDFRGISTNEKLFF

cdr3_length: 18
clone_size: NA
j_call: TRBJ2-2
d_call: NA
v_call: TRBV5-6
cdr3_nt: TGTGCCAGCAGCTTGGCTACTCCACGCAAATGGAACACCGGGGAGCTGTTTTTT
cdr3_aa: CASSLATPRKWNTGELFF